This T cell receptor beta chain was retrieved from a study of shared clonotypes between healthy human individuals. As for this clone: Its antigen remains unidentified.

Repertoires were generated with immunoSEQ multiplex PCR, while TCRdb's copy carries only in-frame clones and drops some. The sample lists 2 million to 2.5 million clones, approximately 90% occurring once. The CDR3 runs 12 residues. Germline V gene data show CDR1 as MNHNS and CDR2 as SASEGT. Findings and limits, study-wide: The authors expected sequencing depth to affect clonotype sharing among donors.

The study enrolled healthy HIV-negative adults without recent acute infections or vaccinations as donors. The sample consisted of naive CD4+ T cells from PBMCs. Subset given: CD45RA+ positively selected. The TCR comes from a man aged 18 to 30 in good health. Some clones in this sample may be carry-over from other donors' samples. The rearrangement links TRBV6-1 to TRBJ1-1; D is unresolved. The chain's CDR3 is CVRMRGITEAFF. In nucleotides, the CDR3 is TGTGTACGAATGCGGGGTATCACTGAAGCTTTCTTT.